This T cell receptor (beta chain) was captured in a study of memory B cells and T cells in multiple sclerosis. Sequencing used immunoSEQ multiplex PCR; TCRdb keeps in-frame clones, though not all of them. The sample has 25,000 to 35,000 clones, approximately 85% seen once. CFSE-dim autoproliferating and CFSE-high non-proliferating T cells from unstimulated culture were sequenced separately. Pooled replicate wells came from around 50 million CFSE-labeled PBMCs cultured about seven days without stimulus. The PBMCs received around 0.55 uM CFSE and serum-free culture with no added stimuli. Germline assignment: CDR1 MDHEN and CDR2 SYDVKM. The CDR3 length is 13 residues. Trimming left V 4 bases short and J 10 bases short, with 16 bases between. Of note for this clone: Antigen specificity is unknown.

The source is a human donor with multiple sclerosis. The genes are TRBV28 and TRBJ1-2; D not resolved. Sequenced material: PBMCs from blood kept in culture. In nucleotides, the CDR3 is TGTGCCAGCAGTTCCTACAATGGGGAAGTCTACACCTTC. Encoded protein: CASSSYNGEVYTF.